One sample yielded the 10 T cell receptor beta chains listed below, sequenced in a study of T cells in tuberculosis. Assay used: immunoSEQ multiplex PCR; TCRdb lists only in-frame clones, some missing. The data contain about 5,500 clones, around 97% of them singletons. Time point specified: new active TB diagnosis, blood taken before or within 7 days of starting treatment. The sample in question was PBMCs, obtained at tuberculosis diagnosis. The receptor source for this set is an adult with tuberculosis.

V and J are TRBV10-3 and TRBJ1-1, with D uncertain. Trimming shortened V by 10 bases and J by 0 bases, and 12 bases separated the two germline ends. The V gene's germline CDR1 is ENHRY and CDR2 SYGVKD. This CDR3 spans 13 amino acids. Here the CDR3 DNA reads TGTGCCACCGCGATCACTATGAACACTGAAGCTTTCTTT. Residues: CATAITMNTEAFF.

The chain is built from TRBV14 and TRBJ2-7; tentative D call: TRBD1 (6 bases). Trimming took 0 bases from V and 1 from J, leaving 16 bases between them. The CDR3 loop spans 17 amino acids. Germline V gene data show CDR1 as SGHDN and CDR2 as FVKESK. The CDR3 sequence is CASSQEYGPGQSYEQYF. The CDR3 nucleotides read TGTGCCAGCAGCCAAGAATATGGTCCTGGACAGTCCTACGAGCAGTACTTC.

V is TRBV2 and J is TRBJ1-5, with TRBD1 matching over 7 bases. V shed 1 base and J 2 bases; nucleotides not matched to a gene: 11. Looked up from germline, CDR1 is SNHLY and CDR2 is FYNNEI. The CDR3 consists of 18 residues. CDR3 in amino acids: CASSEDGAGGFGNQPQHF. CDR3 DNA: TGTGCCAGCAGTGAAGATGGAGCAGGGGGTTTCGGCAATCAGCCCCAGCATTTT.

The V and J genes are TRBV5-1 and TRBJ2-5; D possibly corresponds to TRBD2 (6 bases). This CDR3 has 16 amino acids. Germline loops: CDR1 SGHRS, CDR2 YFSETQ. V lost 2 bases and J 1 base, leaving 15 bases between the germline ends. CDR3 amino acids: CASSFRETTVQETQYF. The CDR3 nucleotides are TGCGCCAGCAGCTTCCGGGAGACCACCGTCCAAGAGACCCAGTACTTC.

This chain connects TRBV27 to TRBJ1-4; the match to TRBD1 covers 7 bases. Unmatched junction bases numbered 8, after V lost 8 bases and J lost 8 bases. The CDR3 totals 13 residues. Germline values: CDR1 MNHEY, CDR2 SMNVEV (reference sequence). DNA for the CDR3: TGTGCCAGCCGACCGGGACAGAGGGAAAAACTGTTTTTT. This gives the protein CASRPGQREKLFF.

V gene TRBV11-3 combines with J gene TRBJ2-7, with D maybe TRBD1 (5 bases). CDR3 length: 14 residues. Per the germline V gene, CDR1 is SGHNT and CDR2 is YENEEA. Trimming left V 4 bases short and J 5 bases short, with 15 bases between. The CDR3 region is CASSSGQGFHEQYF. In DNA, the CDR3 is TGTGCCAGCAGCTCCGGGCAGGGCTTCCACGAGCAGTACTTC.

The chain's CDR3 is CASSLLTSVTNEQFF. The CDR3 DNA is TGCGCCAGCAGCTTGTTGACTAGCGTGACCAATGAGCAGTTCTTC. The V call is TRBV5-1, the J call TRBJ2-1; TRBD2 matches at 8 bases. J was trimmed by 6 bases and V by 1 base; bases with no gene match: 6. Germline V gene sequence: CDR1 SGHRS, CDR2 YFSETQ. CDR3 length: 15 residues.

The chain uses TRBV29-1 and TRBJ1-2, with 7 bases that match TRBD1. Germline V gene lookup returns CDR1 SQVTM and CDR2 ANQGSEA. The ends lost 3 bases at V and 7 bases at J; junction bases unmatched: 17. The CDR3 is made up of 16 amino acids. Here the CDR3 DNA reads TGCAGCGTTGACAACTTAGGAGGACAGGCTCAGGCTGGCTACACCTTC. Its protein is CSVDNLGGQAQAGYTF.

This chain links TRBV10-3 with TRBJ2-2; 10 bases match TRBD2. This CDR3 is 15 amino acids long. Germline V gives CDR1 ENHRY, CDR2 SYGVKD. V was pared by 2 bases and J by 7 bases, with 4 bases of the junction left unmatched. CDR3: CAISETSGTNGELFF. In nucleotides, the CDR3 is TGTGCCATCAGTGAGACTAGCGGGACTAACGGGGAGCTGTTTTTT.

V and J are TRBV5-1 and TRBJ2-7, with a tentative D call TRBD1 (7 bases). Trimming took 0 bases from V and 4 from J, leaving 14 bases between them. Looked up from germline, CDR1 is SGHRS and CDR2 is YFSETQ. This CDR3 spans 15 amino acids. CDR3 DNA sequence: TGCGCCAGCAGCTTGGGAACAGGGGACTTTTACGAGCAGTACTTC. It encodes CASSLGTGDFYEQYF.